The TCR beta chain under discussion was sequenced for a study of CD8 T cells in Susac syndrome. Trimming left V 1 base short and J 5 bases short, with 9 bases between. This CDR3 comprises 13 residues. The germline V gene has CDR1 SGHVS and CDR2 FNYEAQ. TCR beta sequencing covered blood CD8+ and CD4+ T cells. Isolation of CD8+ and CD4+ T cells was performed negatively, whereas enrichment of TEMRA cells was done by FACS. The RNA, about 0.45 to 1 ug, was put through reverse transcription using random hexamers. MiXCR was run by TCRdb on the immunoSEQ multiplex PCR reads, yielding one entry per CDR3 protein. The sample records around 170,000 distinct CDR3 sequences, 90% to 97% being singletons.

The sample taken for sequencing was CD4+ T cells from PBMCs. V usage is TRBV7-6 and J usage is TRBJ2-7; D is undetermined. This clonotype originated in a human donor with Susac syndrome. The CDR3 DNA follows: TGTGCCAGCAGCTTAGTAACCCTTAACGAGCAGTACTTC. Its translation: CASSLVTLNEQYF.